The 18 T cell receptor beta chains below come from one sample, sequenced in a study of Graves' ophthalmopathy and Graves' hyperthyroidism. RNA transcripts were the template, and TCR beta CDR3 regions were amplified from them. An opening RT-PCR round employed HTBI primers and preceded a second-round multiplex PCR. In TCRdb, the multiplex PCR reads were re-called with MiXCR into one record per CDR3 protein. The table has approximately 210,000 distinct CDR3 sequences, under 30% seen once. The sequenced material came from peripheral blood. The source is a man in his fifties with Graves' ophthalmopathy.

This clonotype was recorded at least ten times. The chain links TRBV29-1 to TRBJ2-5; weak D call: TRBD2 (6 bases). The V gene lost 7 bases and the J gene lost 5 bases, with 8 bases spanning the gap. The CDR3 length is 10 residues. CDR1 and CDR2 (germline): SQVTM, ANQGSEA. The CDR3 protein is CSGGTETQYF. CDR3 sequence (DNA): TGCAGCGGCGGGACGGAGACCCAGTACTTC.

This clonotype was counted at least ten times. V and J are TRBV4-2 and TRBJ2-6; D is ambiguous. Germline CDR1 is LGHNA and CDR2 is YNFKEQ. This CDR3 has 15 amino acids. V dropped 0 bases and J dropped 2 bases, with 5 bases sitting between them. In nucleotides, the CDR3 is TGTGCCAGCAGCCAAGACCGAACTGGGGCCAACGTCCTGACTTTC. It translates to CASSQDRTGANVLTF.

This clonotype was counted many times. This chain links TRBV24-1 with TRBJ2-1, with D possibly being TRBD1 (5 bases). Germline V gene lookup returns CDR1 KGHDR and CDR2 SFDVKD. CDR3 length: 17 amino acids. V was trimmed by 4 bases and J by 0 bases, leaving 15 bases between them. The CDR3 loop is CATSDRATVTSYNEQFF. CDR3 bases: TGTGCCACCAGTGACCGTGCGACAGTTACCTCCTACAATGAGCAGTTCTTC.

Many counts were recorded for this clonotype. V and J are TRBV12-3 or TRBV12-4 and TRBJ1-5, with D possibly TRBD1 on 6 matching bases. V shed 3 bases and J shed 9 bases, with 18 bases lying between them. The CDR3 has 15 amino acids. The CDR3 DNA sequence: TGTGCCAGCAGTTTCTATTCGGTGGGGGGCAGGCCCCAGCATTTT. Protein product: CASSFYSVGGRPQHF.

In DNA form, the CDR3 reads TGTGCCAGCAGCTTAGTAGCAAGCGGTGGGGTCACTGAAGCTTTCTTT. This encodes CASSLVASGGVTEAFF. The V gene is TRBV7-6, the J gene TRBJ1-1; the D is unclear. The CDR3 sequence is 16 residues long. Germline assignment: CDR1 SGHVS and CDR2 FNYEAQ. Trimming removed 1 base from V and 4 bases from J, with 16 bases in between. Together with reference TRBV7-6 and TRBJ1-1, the CDR3 gives the full variable domain: GAGVSQSPRYKVTKRGQDVALRCDPISGHVSLYWYRQALGQGPEFLTYFNYEAQQDKSGLPNDRFSAERPEGSISTLTIQRTEQRDSAMYRCASSLVASGGVTEAFFGQGTRLTVV.

The chain joins TRBV6-1 to TRBJ1-5; D is ambiguous. This CDR3 has 15 residues. Looked up from germline, CDR1 is MNHNS and CDR2 is SASEGT. Trimming removed 3 bases from V and 2 bases from J, with 11 bases in between. The chain's CDR3 is CASSETIKGNQPQHF. CDR3 coding DNA: TGTGCCAGCAGTGAGACTATTAAGGGCAATCAGCCCCAGCATTTT.

The CDR3 here is CASSETSGTSGETQYF. The CDR3 nucleotides are TGTGCCAGCAGCGAGACCTCCGGGACTAGCGGGGAGACCCAGTACTTC. The chain employs TRBV6-1 and TRBJ2-5, with 12 bases aligning to TRBD2. Germline loops: CDR1 MNHNS, CDR2 SASEGT. With 6 bases clipped from V and 5 bases from J, the junction kept 10 bases outside the gene matches. This CDR3 is 16 amino acids long.

At least ten counts were recorded for this clonotype. The rearrangement uses TRBV9 and TRBJ1-2, with D hard to call. V was pared by 4 bases and J by 5 bases, with 12 bases between. This CDR3 is built from 13 residues. Germline assignment: CDR1 SGDLS and CDR2 YYNGEE. CDR3 nucleotide sequence: TGTGCCAGCAGCCCGGGTCCTTCATATGGCTACACCTTC. Translation gives CASSPGPSYGYTF.

This clonotype was seen more than once but under ten times. The chain links TRBV6-1 to TRBJ2-7, with 8 bases lining up with TRBD2. In germline, CDR1 is MNHNS, CDR2 SASEGT. This CDR3 is 15 amino acids long. With V trimmed by 6 bases and J by 2 bases, 9 bases remained unmatched. CDR3 nucleotide sequence: TGTGCCAGCAGCAAATGGCCGGGACTAGCCTACGAGCAGTACTTC. Translated, it gives CASSKWPGLAYEQYF.

The sample holds many counts of this clonotype. The gene calls are TRBV27 and TRBJ1-1; D is uncertain. Germline loops: CDR1 MNHEY, CDR2 SMNVEV (reference sequence). This CDR3 has 16 amino acids. Trimming cost V 3 bases and J 0 bases, with 14 bases left between them. CDR3 sequence reads: CASSLNPGVMNTEAFF. CDR3 nucleotides: TGTGCCAGCAGTTTGAATCCCGGAGTAATGAACACTGAAGCTTTCTTT.

In its sample, this clonotype was seen many times. The chain has TRBV18 and TRBJ2-5, with D possibly matching TRBD2 (6 bases). This CDR3 comprises 12 residues. Trimming left V 3 bases short and J 11 bases short, with 13 bases between. The germline CDR1 and CDR2 sequences are KGHSH and LQKENI. The CDR3 is CASSPEGLGQYF. The CDR3 nucleotides read TGTGCCAGCTCACCGGAGGGTCTTGGTCAGTACTTC.

This clonotype was found many times. The chain carries TRBV27 and TRBJ2-2, with 7 bases matching TRBD1. CDR1 and CDR2 from the germline V gene are MNHEY and SMNVEV (reference sequence). V lost 4 bases and J lost 0; bases outside the gene matches: 2. CDR3 length equals 15 residues. In DNA, the CDR3 is TGTGCCAGCAGTTCGACAGGGCCGAACACCGGGGAGCTGTTTTTT. As protein: CASSSTGPNTGELFF.

At least ten counts were recorded for this clonotype. The chain employs TRBV6-1 and TRBJ2-2, with 10 bases lining up with TRBD2. Unmatched junction bases numbered 9, after V lost 6 bases and J lost 5 bases. Germline CDR1 and CDR2: MNHNS and SASEGT. The CDR3 has 16 amino acids. The CDR3 DNA follows: TGTGCCAGCAGGCGATCACTAGCGGGGATAACCGGGGAGCTGTTTTTT. Translation gives CASRRSLAGITGELFF.

The genes are TRBV20-1 and TRBJ2-4, with 12 nucleotides matching TRBD1. Near its end, the DNA agrees better with TRBJ2-7, so the J call may be wrong. The CDR3 is made up of 14 amino acids. The germline V gene has CDR1 DFQATT and CDR2 SNEGSKA (reference sequence). The CDR3, as DNA: TGCAGTGCTAAGGGGACAGGGGGCGCTTACGAGCAGTACTTC. Translation gives CSAKGTGGAYEQYF.

This clonotype was found many times. The DNA of the CDR3 is TGTGCCGTCCGGGCATACTCTGGAAACACCATATATTTT. As protein: CAVRAYSGNTIYF. The chain employs TRBV6-1 and TRBJ1-3, with D unclear. The V end lost 11 bases, the J end lost 0 bases, and 11 bases lay between the germline ends. The CDR3 contains 13 residues. Germline CDR1 and CDR2: MNHNS and SASEGT.

This clonotype has at least ten counts. The chain recombines TRBV11-2 with TRBJ2-5, with 9 nucleotides matching TRBD2. This CDR3 is built from 17 residues. CDR1 SGHAT and CDR2 FQNNGV come from the germline V gene. V shed 5 bases, J shed 0 bases, and the junction held 10 bases outside the gene matches. For the CDR3, the DNA is TGTGCCAGCAGCCCCGGTCTAGCGGGATTGTACCAAGAGACCCAGTACTTC. It codes for CASSPGLAGLYQETQYF.

There are many counts of this clonotype. This chain uses TRBV7-9 with TRBJ2-7; a possible D gene is TRBD1 (6 bases). The germline CDR1 and CDR2 sequences are SEHNR and FQNEAQ (reference sequence). V was pared by 6 bases and J by 5 bases, with 14 bases between. The CDR3 is made up of 13 amino acids. The CDR3 nucleotides are TGTGCCAGCAGTGCCGGCAGGGGCAACGAGCAGTACTTC. Translated, it gives CASSAGRGNEQYF.

This rearrangement joins TRBV3-1 to TRBJ2-7, with 10 bases fitting TRBD2. The length of the CDR3 is 15 residues. The V gene's germline CDR1 is LGHDT and CDR2 YNNKEL (reference sequence). Germline trimming cut 4 bases from V and 2 bases from J; bases unmatched to any gene: 5. CDR3 DNA: TGTGCCAGCAGCCGAAGGACTAGCGGACCCTACGAGCAGTACTTC. This encodes CASSRRTSGPYEQYF.